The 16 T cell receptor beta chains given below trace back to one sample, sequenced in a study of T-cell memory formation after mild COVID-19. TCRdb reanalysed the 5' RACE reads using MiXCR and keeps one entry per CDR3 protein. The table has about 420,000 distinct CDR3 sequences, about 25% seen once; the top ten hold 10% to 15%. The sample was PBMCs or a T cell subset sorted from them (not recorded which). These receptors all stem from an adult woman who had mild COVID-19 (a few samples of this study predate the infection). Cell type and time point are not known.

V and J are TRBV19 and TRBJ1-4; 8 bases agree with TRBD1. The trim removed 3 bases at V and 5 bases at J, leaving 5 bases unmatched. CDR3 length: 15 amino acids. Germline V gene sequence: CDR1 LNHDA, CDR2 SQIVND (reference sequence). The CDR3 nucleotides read TGTGCCAGTAGTATCCGACAGGGGCCAAATGAAAAACTGTTTTTT. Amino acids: CASSIRQGPNEKLFF. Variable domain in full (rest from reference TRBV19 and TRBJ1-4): DGGITQSPKYLFRKEGQNVTLSCEQNLNHDAMYWYRQDPGQGLRLIYYSQIVNDFQKGDIAEGYSVSREKKESFPLTVTSAQKNPTAFYLCASSIRQGPNEKLFFGSGTQLSVL.

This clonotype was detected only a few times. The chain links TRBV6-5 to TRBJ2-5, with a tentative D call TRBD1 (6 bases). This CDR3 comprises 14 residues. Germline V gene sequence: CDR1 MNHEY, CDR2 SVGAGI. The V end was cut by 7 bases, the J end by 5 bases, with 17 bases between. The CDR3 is CASTQTGQRETQYF. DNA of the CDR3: TGTGCCAGCACCCAGACAGGCCAACGGGAGACCCAGTACTTC.

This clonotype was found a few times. Here the CDR3 DNA reads TGTGCCAGCAGTGGGACTAGCGGGATCTCCGGGGAGCTGTTTTTT. Its protein product is CASSGTSGISGELFF. This chain links TRBV7-2 with TRBJ2-2; 13 nucleotides align to TRBD2. CDR1 is SGHTA and CDR2 is FQGNSA in the germline V gene. The CDR3 is 15 residues long. J was trimmed by 6 bases and V by 6 bases; bases with no gene match: 4.

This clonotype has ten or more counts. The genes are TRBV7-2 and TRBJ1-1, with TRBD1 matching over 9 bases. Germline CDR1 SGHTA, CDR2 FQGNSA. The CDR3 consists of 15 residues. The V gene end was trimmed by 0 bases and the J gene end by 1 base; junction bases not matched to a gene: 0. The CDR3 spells CASSLAGQGNTEAFF. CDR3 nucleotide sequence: TGTGCCAGCAGCTTAGCGGGACAGGGGAACACTGAAGCTTTCTTT. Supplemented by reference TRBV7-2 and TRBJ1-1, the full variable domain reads GAGVSQSPSNKVTEKGKDVELRCDPISGHTALYWYRQSLGQGLEFLIYFQGNSAPDKSGLPSDRFSAERTGGSVSTLTIQRTQQEDSAVYLCASSLAGQGNTEAFFGQGTRLTVV.

CDR3 nucleotides: TGTGCCAGCAGCATGCGGACAGGGCGAGCAGATACGCAGTATTTT. Residues: CASSMRTGRADTQYF. The chain has TRBV21-1 and TRBJ2-3; the table names TRBD1, a call not compared with the DNA. TRBV21-1 is annotated as a pseudogene. The CDR3 has 15 amino acids.

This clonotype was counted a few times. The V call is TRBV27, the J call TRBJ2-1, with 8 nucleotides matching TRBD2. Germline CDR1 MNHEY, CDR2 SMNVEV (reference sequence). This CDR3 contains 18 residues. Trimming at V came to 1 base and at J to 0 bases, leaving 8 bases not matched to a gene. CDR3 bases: TGTGCCAGCAGTTTATTGGCGGGAGGACCCAGCTCCTACAATGAGCAGTTCTTC. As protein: CASSLLAGGPSSYNEQFF.

For the CDR3, the DNA is TGCAGCGTTGACGGGACAGGGGTTACCGGGGAGCTGTTTTTT. Protein sequence: CSVDGTGVTGELFF. The rearrangement uses TRBV29-1 and TRBJ2-2; TRBD1 matches at 10 bases. Germline lookup yields CDR1 SQVTM and CDR2 ANQGSEA. The CDR3 has 14 amino acids. The V and J ends lost 3 bases and 5 bases, in that order; junction bases with no gene match: 3.

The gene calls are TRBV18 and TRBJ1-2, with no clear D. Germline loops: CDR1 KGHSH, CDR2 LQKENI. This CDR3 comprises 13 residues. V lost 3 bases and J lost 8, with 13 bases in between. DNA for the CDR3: TGTGCCAGCTCACCCGGGTCAGGAGGCGGCTACACCTTC. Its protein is CASSPGSGGGYTF.

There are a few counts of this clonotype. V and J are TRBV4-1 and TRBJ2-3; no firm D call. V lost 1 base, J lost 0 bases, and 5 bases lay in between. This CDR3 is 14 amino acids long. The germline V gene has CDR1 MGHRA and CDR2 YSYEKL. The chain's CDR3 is CASSQASSTDTQYF. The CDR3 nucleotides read TGCGCCAGCAGCCAAGCATCTAGCACAGATACGCAGTATTTT.

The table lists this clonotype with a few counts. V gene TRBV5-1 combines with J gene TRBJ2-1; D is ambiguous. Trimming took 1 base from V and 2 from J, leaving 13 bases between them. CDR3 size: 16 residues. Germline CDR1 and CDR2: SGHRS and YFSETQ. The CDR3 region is CASSLLVRGTYNEQFF. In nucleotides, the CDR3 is TGCGCCAGCAGCTTGTTGGTCCGCGGCACCTACAATGAGCAGTTCTTC.

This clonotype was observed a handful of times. CDR3 nucleotide sequence: TGTGCCAGCAGGAAAACCGGAGGCAAACAAGAGACCCAGTACTTC. Translation: CASRKTGGKQETQYF. V gene TRBV7-8 combines with J gene TRBJ2-5, with D perhaps matching TRBD2 (5 bases). Per the germline V gene, CDR1 is SGHVS and CDR2 is FQNEAQ. Trimming pared 6 bases from V and 2 bases from J, leaving 16 bases between. The CDR3 has 15 residues.

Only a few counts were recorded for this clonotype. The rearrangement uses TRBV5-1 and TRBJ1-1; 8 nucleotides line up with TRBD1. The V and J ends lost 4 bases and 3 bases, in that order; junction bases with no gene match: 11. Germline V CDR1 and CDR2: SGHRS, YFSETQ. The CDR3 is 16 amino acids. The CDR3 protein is CASSRPLDREDTEAFF. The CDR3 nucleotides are TGCGCCAGCAGCCGTCCCCTGGACAGGGAAGACACTGAAGCTTTCTTT.

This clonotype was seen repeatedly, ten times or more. In DNA form, the CDR3 reads TGTGCCAGCAGTTTGAAAGTGGGTCCCTCCTACAATGAGCAGTTCTTC. Protein: CASSLKVGPSYNEQFF. J is TRBJ2-1 and V is TRBV12-3 or TRBV12-4; D uncertain. Trimming left V 3 bases short and J 0 bases short, with 12 bases between. The length of the CDR3 is 16 residues.

The CDR3 nucleotides are TGTGCCAGCGAGAAGGACAGGGGGTCCAGCGGGGAGCTGTTTTTT. It translates to CASEKDRGSSGELFF. This chain links TRBV2 with TRBJ2-2, with 10 bases fitting TRBD1. With 8 bases clipped from V and 7 bases from J, the junction kept 10 bases outside the gene matches. CDR3 length equals 15 residues. The germline V gene has CDR1 SNHLY and CDR2 FYNNEI. Full variable domain (outside the CDR3, taken from reference TRBV2 and TRBJ2-2): EPEVTQTPSHQVTQMGQEVILRCVPISNHLYFYWYRQILGQKVEFLVSFYNNEISEKSEIFDDQFSVERPDGSNFTLKIRSTKLEDSAMYFCASEKDRGSSGELFFGEGSRLTVL.

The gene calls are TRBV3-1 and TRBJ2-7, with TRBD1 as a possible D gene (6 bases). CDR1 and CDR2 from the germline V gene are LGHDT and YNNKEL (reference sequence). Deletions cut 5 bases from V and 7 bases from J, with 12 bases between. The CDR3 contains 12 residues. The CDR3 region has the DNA TGTGCCAGCAGCTTTCACAGGGAGGAGCAGTACTTC. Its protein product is CASSFHREEQYF.

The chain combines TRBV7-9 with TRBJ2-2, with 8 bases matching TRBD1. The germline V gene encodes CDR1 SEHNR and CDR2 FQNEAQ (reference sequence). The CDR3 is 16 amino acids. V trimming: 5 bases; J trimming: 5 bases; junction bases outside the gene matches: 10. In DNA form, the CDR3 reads TGTGCCAGCAGCCGGGCCGGGACAGGAATAACCGGGGAGCTGTTTTTT. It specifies CASSRAGTGITGELFF.